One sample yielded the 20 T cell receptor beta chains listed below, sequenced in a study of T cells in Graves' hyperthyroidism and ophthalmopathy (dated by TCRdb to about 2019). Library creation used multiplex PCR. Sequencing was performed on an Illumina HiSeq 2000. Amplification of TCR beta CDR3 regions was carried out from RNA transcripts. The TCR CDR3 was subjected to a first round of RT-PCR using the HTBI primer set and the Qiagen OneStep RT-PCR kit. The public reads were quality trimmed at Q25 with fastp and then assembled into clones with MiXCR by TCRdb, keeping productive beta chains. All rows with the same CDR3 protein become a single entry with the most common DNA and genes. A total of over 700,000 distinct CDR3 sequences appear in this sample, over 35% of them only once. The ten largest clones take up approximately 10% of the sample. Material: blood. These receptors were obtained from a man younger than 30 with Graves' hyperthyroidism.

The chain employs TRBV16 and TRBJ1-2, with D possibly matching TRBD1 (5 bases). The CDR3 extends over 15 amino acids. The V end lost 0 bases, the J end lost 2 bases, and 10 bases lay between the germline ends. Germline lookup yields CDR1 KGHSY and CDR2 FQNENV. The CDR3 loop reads CASSQSRGRNYGYTF. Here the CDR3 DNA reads TGTGCCAGCAGCCAATCACGGGGCAGGAACTATGGCTACACCTTC.

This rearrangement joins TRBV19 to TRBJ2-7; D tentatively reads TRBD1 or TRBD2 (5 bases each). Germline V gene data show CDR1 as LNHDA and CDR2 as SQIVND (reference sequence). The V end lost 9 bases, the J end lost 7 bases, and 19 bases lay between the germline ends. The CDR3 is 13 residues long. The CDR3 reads CASRMGQGREQYF. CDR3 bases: TGTGCCAGCAGGATGGGGCAGGGACGGGAGCAGTACTTC.

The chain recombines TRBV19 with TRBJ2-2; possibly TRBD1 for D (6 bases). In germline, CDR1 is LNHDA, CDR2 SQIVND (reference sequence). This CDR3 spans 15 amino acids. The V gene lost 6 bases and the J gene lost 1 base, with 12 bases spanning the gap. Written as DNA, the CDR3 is TGTGCCAGTAGGGATCCGGGACAGAACACCGGGGAGCTGTTTTTT. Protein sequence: CASRDPGQNTGELFF. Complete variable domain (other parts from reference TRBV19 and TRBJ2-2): DGGITQSPKYLFRKEGQNVTLSCEQNLNHDAMYWYRQDPGQGLRLIYYSQIVNDFQKGDIAEGYSVSREKKESFPLTVTSAQKNPTAFYLCASRDPGQNTGELFFGEGSRLTVL.

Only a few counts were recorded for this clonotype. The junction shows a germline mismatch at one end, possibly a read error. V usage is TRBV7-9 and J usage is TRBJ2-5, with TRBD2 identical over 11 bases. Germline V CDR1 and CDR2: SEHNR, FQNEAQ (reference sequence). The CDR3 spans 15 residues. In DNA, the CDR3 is TGTGCCAGCAGCCCCGACGGTCCTTTAGCGGGGGGGTTCAACTTC. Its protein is CASSPDGPLAGGFNF.

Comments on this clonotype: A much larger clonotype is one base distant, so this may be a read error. CDR3 region: CSVGTESTEAFF. The CDR3 bases are TGCAGCGTGGGGACCGAGAGCACTGAAGCTTTCTTT. The chain uses TRBV29-1 and TRBJ1-1; weak D call: TRBD1 (5 bases). The CDR3 runs to 12 residues. Trimming cost V 6 bases and J 4 bases, with 12 bases left between them. From germline, CDR1 is SQVTM and CDR2 ANQGSEA.

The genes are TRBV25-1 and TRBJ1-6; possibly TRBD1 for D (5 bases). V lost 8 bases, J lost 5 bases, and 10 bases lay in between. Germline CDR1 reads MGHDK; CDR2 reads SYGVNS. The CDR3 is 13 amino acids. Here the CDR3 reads CASARDDNSPLHF. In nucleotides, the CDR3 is TGTGCCAGCGCAAGGGACGATAATTCACCCCTCCACTTT.

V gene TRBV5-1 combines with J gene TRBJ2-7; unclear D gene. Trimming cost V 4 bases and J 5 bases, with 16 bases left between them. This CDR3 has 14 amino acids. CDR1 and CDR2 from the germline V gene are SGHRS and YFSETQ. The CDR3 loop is CASSLTPTGHEQYF. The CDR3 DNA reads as TGCGCCAGCAGCCTGACACCCACGGGCCACGAGCAGTACTTC.

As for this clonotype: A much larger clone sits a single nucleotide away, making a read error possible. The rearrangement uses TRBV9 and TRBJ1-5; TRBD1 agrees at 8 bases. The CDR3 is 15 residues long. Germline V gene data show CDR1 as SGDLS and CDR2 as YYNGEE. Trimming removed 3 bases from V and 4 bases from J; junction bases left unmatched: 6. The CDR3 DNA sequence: TGTGCCAGCAGCGCGCAGGGACAGGCTAATCAGCCCCAGCATTTT. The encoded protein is CASSAQGQANQPQHF.

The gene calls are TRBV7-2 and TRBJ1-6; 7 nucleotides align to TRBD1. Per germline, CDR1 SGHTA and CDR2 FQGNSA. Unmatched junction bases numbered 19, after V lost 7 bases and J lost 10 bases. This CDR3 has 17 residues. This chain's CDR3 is CASTKGAGPLVASPLHF. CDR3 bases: TGTGCCAGCACCAAGGGGGCAGGGCCCCTTGTGGCATCACCCCTCCACTTT.

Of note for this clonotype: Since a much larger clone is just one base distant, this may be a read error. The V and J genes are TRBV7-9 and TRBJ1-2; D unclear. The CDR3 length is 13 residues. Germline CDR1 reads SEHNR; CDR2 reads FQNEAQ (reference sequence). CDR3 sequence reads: CVSSLARGPNCTF. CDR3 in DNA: TGTGTCAGCAGCTTAGCAAGAGGGCCGAACTGCACCTTC.

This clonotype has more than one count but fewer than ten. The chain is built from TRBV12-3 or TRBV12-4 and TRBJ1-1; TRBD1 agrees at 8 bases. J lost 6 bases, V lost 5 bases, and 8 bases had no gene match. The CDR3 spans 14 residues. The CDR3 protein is CASSPRQGLAEAFF. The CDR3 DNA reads TGTGCCAGCAGTCCCAGACAGGGGTTGGCTGAAGCTTTCTTT.

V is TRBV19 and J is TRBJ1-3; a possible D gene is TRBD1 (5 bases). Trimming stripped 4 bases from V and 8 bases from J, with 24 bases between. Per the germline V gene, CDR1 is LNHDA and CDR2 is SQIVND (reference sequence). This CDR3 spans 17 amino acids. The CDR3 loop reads CASSTLAGKGRRYTIYF. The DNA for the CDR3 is TGTGCCAGTAGTACCCTGGCAGGGAAGGGTCGTCGCTACACCATATATTTT.

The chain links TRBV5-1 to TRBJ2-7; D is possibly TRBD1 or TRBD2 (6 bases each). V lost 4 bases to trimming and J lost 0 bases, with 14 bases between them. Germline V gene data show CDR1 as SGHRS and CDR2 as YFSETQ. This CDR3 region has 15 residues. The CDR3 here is CASSPLGGHSYEQYF. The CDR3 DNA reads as TGCGCCAGCAGCCCGCTCGGGGGACACTCCTACGAGCAGTACTTC. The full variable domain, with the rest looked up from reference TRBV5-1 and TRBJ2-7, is KAGVTQTPRYLIKTRGQQVTLSCSPISGHRSVSWYQQTPGQGLQFLFEYFSETQRNKGNFPGRFSGRQFSNSRSEMNVSTLELGDSALYLCASSPLGGHSYEQYFGPGTRLTVT.

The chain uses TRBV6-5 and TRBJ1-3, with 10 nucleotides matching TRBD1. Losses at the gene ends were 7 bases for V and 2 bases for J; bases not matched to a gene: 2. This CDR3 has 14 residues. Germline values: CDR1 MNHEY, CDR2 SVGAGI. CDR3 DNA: TGTGCCAGCACGGGGACAGGGGCTGGAAACACCATATATTTT. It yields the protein CASTGTGAGNTIYF.

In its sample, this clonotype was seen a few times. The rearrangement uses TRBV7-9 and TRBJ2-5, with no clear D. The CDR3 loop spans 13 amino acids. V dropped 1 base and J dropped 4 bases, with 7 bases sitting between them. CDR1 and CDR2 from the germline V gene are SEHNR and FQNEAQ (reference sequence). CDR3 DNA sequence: TGTGCCAGCAGCTTAGATAATGCAGAGACCCAGTACTTC. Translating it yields CASSLDNAETQYF.

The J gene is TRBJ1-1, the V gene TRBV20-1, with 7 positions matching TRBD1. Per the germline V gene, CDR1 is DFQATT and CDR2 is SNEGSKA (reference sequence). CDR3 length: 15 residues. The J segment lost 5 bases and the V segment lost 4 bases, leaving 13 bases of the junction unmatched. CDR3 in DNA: TGCAGTGCTATTACAGGGGAGCGCCCGAGGACTGAAGCTTTCTTT. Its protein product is CSAITGERPRTEAFF.

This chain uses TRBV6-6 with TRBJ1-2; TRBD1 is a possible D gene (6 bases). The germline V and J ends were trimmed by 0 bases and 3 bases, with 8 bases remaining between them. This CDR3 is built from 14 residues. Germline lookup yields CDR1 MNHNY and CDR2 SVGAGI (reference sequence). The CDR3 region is CASSYSRTDYGYTF. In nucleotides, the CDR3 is TGTGCCAGCAGTTACTCGCGGACAGACTATGGCTACACCTTC.

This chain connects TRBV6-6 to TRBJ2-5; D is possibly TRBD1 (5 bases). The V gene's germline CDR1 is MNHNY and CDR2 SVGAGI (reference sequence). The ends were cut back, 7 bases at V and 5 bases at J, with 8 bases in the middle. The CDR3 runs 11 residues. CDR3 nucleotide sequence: TGTGCCAGCATAAAGGGGGAGACCCAGTACTTC. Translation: CASIKGETQYF.

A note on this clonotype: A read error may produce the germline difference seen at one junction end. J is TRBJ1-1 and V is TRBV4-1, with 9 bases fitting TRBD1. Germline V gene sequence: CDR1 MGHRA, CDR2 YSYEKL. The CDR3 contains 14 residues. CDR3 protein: CASSQGQGVRRPLF. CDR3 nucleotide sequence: TGCGCCAGCAGCCAAGGACAGGGGGTTCGACGCCCGCTTTTT.

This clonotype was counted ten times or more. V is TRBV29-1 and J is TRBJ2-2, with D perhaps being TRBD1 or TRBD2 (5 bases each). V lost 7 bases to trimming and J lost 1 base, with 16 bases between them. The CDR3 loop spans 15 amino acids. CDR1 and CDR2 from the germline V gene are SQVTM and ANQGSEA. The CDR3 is CSAGTGIRNTGELFF. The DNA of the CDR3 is TGCAGCGCTGGGACCGGGATCCGGAACACCGGGGAGCTGTTTTTT.